Sequencing of this T cell receptor (beta chain) was carried out in a study of CD8+ T cells in alopecia areata. Points from the study as a whole: Among the top 100, expanded CD8+ clones, as well as scalp clonality, were significantly decreased by tofacitinib. TCRs were shared less clearly across patients than in mice, possibly for HLA-related reasons. Scalp samples also yield sequences of resident alphabeta T cells from normal skin.

Regarding treatment: oral pan-JAK inhibitor, 5-10 mg twice daily. Comment on this clone: Its antigen is unidentified.

Reverse transcribed after extraction, RNA yielded cDNA as the sequencing template. Some clones are missing from TCRdb's copy, which holds only in-frame ones; the method was immunoSEQ multiplex PCR. The sample includes 95,000 to 110,000 clones, about nine tenths of them seen just once. This receptor was identified in a human donor with alopecia areata. Sequencing was performed on CD8+ T cells sorted from blood, taken around week 31, from a patient treated with tofacitinib.

For the CDR3, the DNA is TGTGCCAGCATCAGAGCCGACCGGGGCTACACCTTC. Encoded protein: CASIRADRGYTF. The chain joins TRBV9 to TRBJ1-2; D not resolved. Germline V gene lookup returns CDR1 SGDLS and CDR2 YYNGEE. Trimming took 6 bases from V and 8 from J, leaving 14 bases between them. The CDR3 runs 12 residues.